A single sample gave rise to the 22 T cell receptor beta chains below, sequenced in a study of T cells in Graves' hyperthyroidism and ophthalmopathy. The CDR3 regions of TCR beta were amplified from RNA transcripts. The HTBI set primed first-round TCR CDR3 RT-PCR. TCRdb processed the multiplex PCR reads anew with MiXCR; each CDR3 protein has one entry. The sample lists 660,000 or so distinct CDR3 sequences, 20% seen once, with roughly a third in the top ten. The specimen sequenced was blood. The origin of the receptors is a man under 40 with Graves' ophthalmopathy.

This clonotype was counted between two and nine times. The V call is TRBV2, the J call TRBJ1-2, with unresolved D. The germline gives CDR1 SNHLY, CDR2 FYNNEI. The CDR3 loop spans 13 amino acids. The V end was cut by 7 bases, the J end by 5 bases, with 14 bases between. This CDR3 reads CASTPFDQYGYTF. CDR3 nucleotide sequence: TGTGCCAGCACCCCCTTTGATCAATATGGCTACACCTTC.

This clonotype was counted a few times. J is TRBJ2-2 and V is TRBV5-1; 9 bases agree with TRBD1. The CDR3 extends over 14 amino acids. Germline CDR1 and CDR2: SGHRS and YFSETQ. With V trimmed by 4 bases and J by 7 bases, 5 bases remained unmatched. CDR3 residues: CASSRDRVGGELFF. Written as DNA, the CDR3 is TGCGCCAGCAGCAGGGACAGGGTCGGCGGGGAGCTGTTTTTT.

This clonotype has a handful of counts. The V gene is TRBV5-5, the J gene TRBJ2-3; D is unresolved. CDR1 and CDR2 from the germline V gene are SGHKS and YYEKEE (reference sequence). CDR3 length: 14 residues. V dropped 1 base and J dropped 4 bases, with 10 bases sitting between them. The CDR3 reads CASSLPRSADTQYF. The CDR3 region has the DNA TGTGCCAGCAGCTTGCCTCGGTCCGCAGATACGCAGTATTTT.

This clonotype came up a few times. V gene TRBV9 combines with J gene TRBJ2-5; weak D call: TRBD2 (6 bases). The CDR3 spans 13 residues. V lost 7 bases, J lost 7 bases, and 17 bases lay in between. Germline CDR1 and CDR2: SGDLS and YYNGEE. CDR3: CASGGGGRGTQYF. In DNA, the CDR3 is TGTGCCAGCGGTGGGGGAGGAAGAGGGACCCAGTACTTC.

This clonotype has ten or more counts. The gene calls are TRBV7-9 and TRBJ2-1; possibly TRBD1 for D (6 bases). The CDR3 loop spans 13 amino acids. Trimming shortened V by 5 bases and J by 10 bases, and 15 bases separated the two germline ends. Germline V gene sequence: CDR1 SEHNR, CDR2 FQNEAQ (reference sequence). The CDR3 protein is CASSVTGPPEQFF. The CDR3 coding sequence is TGTGCCAGCAGCGTGACAGGACCCCCCGAGCAGTTCTTC. Combining the CDR3 with reference TRBV7-9 and TRBJ2-1 gives the whole variable domain DTGVSQNPRHKITKRGQNVTFRCDPISEHNRLYWYRQTLGQGPEFLTYFQNEAQLEKSRLLSDRFSAERPKGSFSTLEIQRTEQGDSAMYLCASSVTGPPEQFFGPGTRLTVL.

J is TRBJ1-5 and V is TRBV2, with D perhaps matching TRBD1 (6 bases). The CDR3 is made up of 16 amino acids. Germline V lookup: CDR1 SNHLY, CDR2 FYNNEI. V dropped 9 bases and J dropped 4 bases, with 22 bases sitting between them. The CDR3 loop reads CASSQPGQRPNQPQHF. DNA for the CDR3: TGTGCCAGTAGCCAACCGGGACAAAGGCCAAATCAGCCCCAGCATTTT.

The sample holds a few counts of this clonotype. The rearrangement joins TRBV5-8 to TRBJ2-2; 10 nucleotides line up with TRBD2. This CDR3 is built from 17 residues. V lost 4 bases, J lost 2 bases, and 8 bases stayed unmatched. Per the germline V gene, CDR1 is SGHTS and CDR2 is YDEGEE. Here the CDR3 reads CASSLRLAGENTGELFF. Written as DNA, the CDR3 is TGTGCCAGCAGCCTTAGGCTAGCGGGGGAAAACACCGGGGAGCTGTTTTTT.

This chain links TRBV29-1 with TRBJ2-1; D not resolved. The V end was cut by 1 base, the J end by 2 bases, with 9 bases between. The length of the CDR3 is 14 residues. CDR1 and CDR2 (germline): SQVTM, ANQGSEA. CDR3: CSVEGDATYNEQFF. The CDR3 nucleotides are TGCAGCGTTGAAGGCGACGCGACCTACAATGAGCAGTTCTTC.

The chain joins TRBV28 to TRBJ2-7; D is unclear. CDR3 length: 16 residues. V dropped 5 bases and J dropped 2 bases, with 19 bases sitting between them. Germline V CDR1 and CDR2: MDHEN, SYDVKM. The CDR3 loop is CASSPVVAGFPYEQYF. DNA for the CDR3: TGTGCCAGCAGTCCGGTCGTAGCCGGGTTTCCCTACGAGCAGTACTTC.

This clonotype appeared a few times. A much larger clone is a single base away; this may be a read error. The genes are TRBV3-1 and TRBJ1-6; 10 bases agree with TRBD1. V was pared by 6 bases and J by 10 bases, with 12 bases of the junction left unmatched. Germline loops: CDR1 LGHDT, CDR2 YNNKEL (reference sequence). The CDR3 is 16 amino acids. The CDR3 spells CASRHKTGTGVSPLHF. CDR3 sequence (DNA): TGTGCCAGCAGGCACAAGACCGGGACAGGGGTCTCACCCCTCCACTTT. Together with reference TRBV3-1 and TRBJ1-6, the CDR3 gives the full variable domain: DTAVSQTPKYLVTQMGNDKSIKCEQNLGHDTMYWYKQDSKKFLKIMFSYNNKELIINETVPNRFSPKSPDKAHLNLHINSLELGDSAVYFCASRHKTGTGVSPLHFGNGTRLTVT.

V usage is TRBV20-1 and J usage is TRBJ2-7; 7 nucleotides align to TRBD2. The CDR3 runs 15 residues. Germline V gene data show CDR1 as DFQATT and CDR2 as SNEGSKA (reference sequence). V shed 4 bases, J shed 2 bases, and the junction held 11 bases outside the gene matches. CDR3 amino acids: CSAKLMRGSPYEQYF. In DNA, the CDR3 is TGCAGTGCTAAACTCATGCGGGGGAGCCCCTACGAGCAGTACTTC.

The chain carries TRBV5-1 and TRBJ1-2, with a tentative D call TRBD1 (6 bases). CDR1 and CDR2 (germline): SGHRS, YFSETQ. Trimming left V 2 bases short and J 3 bases short, with 14 bases between. The CDR3 is 15 residues long. CDR3 DNA sequence: TGCGCCAGCAGCTTTACAGGGAGGATTGACTATGGCTACACCTTC. Translated, it gives CASSFTGRIDYGYTF.

This clonotype was seen at least ten times. The CDR3 here is CASSLGTGRYEQYF. The CDR3 DNA sequence: TGTGCCAGCAGTTTGGGTACCGGACGCTACGAGCAGTACTTC. The genes are TRBV28 and TRBJ2-7, with D unclear. This CDR3 contains 14 residues. Deletions cut 3 bases from V and 3 bases from J, with 12 bases between. Germline values: CDR1 MDHEN, CDR2 SYDVKM.

This clonotype has more than one count but fewer than ten. The rearrangement links TRBV7-9 to TRBJ2-5; tentatively, D is TRBD2 (6 bases). Germline loops: CDR1 SEHNR, CDR2 FQNEAQ (reference sequence). Trimming cost V 5 bases and J 0 bases, with 16 bases left between them. The CDR3 has 16 residues. CDR3 nucleotide sequence: TGTGCCAGCAGCCCGCGGGATAGAGAATACCAAGAGACCCAGTACTTC. It is translated as CASSPRDREYQETQYF.

This clonotype was seen more than once but under ten times. The chain recombines TRBV7-3 with TRBJ2-1, with 7 bases aligning to TRBD2. CDR1 and CDR2 (germline): SGHTA, FQGTGA. The CDR3 is 16 residues long. Trimming removed 1 base from V and 3 bases from J; junction bases left unmatched: 6. CDR3 in DNA: TGTGCCAGCAGCTTAATGACGGGAGGCTACTACAATGAGCAGTTCTTC. Its protein is CASSLMTGGYYNEQFF. Looking up the rest from reference TRBV7-3 and TRBJ2-1 gives the full variable domain: GAGVSQTPSNKVTEKGKYVELRCDPISGHTALYWYRQSLGQGPEFLIYFQGTGAADDSGLPNDRFFAVRPEGSVSTLKIQRTERGDSAVYLCASSLMTGGYYNEQFFGPGTRLTVL.

This clonotype was counted a few times. V gene TRBV10-3 combines with J gene TRBJ2-7; D tentatively fits TRBD1 or TRBD2 (6 bases each). The CDR3 runs to 14 residues. The V end lost 7 bases, the J end lost 2 bases, and 15 bases lay between the germline ends. CDR1 is ENHRY and CDR2 is SYGVKD in the germline V gene. The CDR3 DNA sequence: TGTGCCATCACTCCGGAGGGGGTCCCCTACGAGCAGTACTTC. It is translated as CAITPEGVPYEQYF.

The chain recombines TRBV28 with TRBJ2-1; 8 bases line up with TRBD2. There are 15 residues in the CDR3. After removal of 4 bases from V and 3 bases from J, the junction contained 5 bases not matched to a gene. CDR1 and CDR2 (germline): MDHEN, SYDVKM. The CDR3 coding sequence is TGTGCCAGCAGTTCCCAGCGGGAGAGCTACAATGAGCAGTTCTTC. Protein: CASSSQRESYNEQFF.

This clonotype was detected many times. The V gene is TRBV30, the J gene TRBJ1-2; D ambiguous. Germline V CDR1 and CDR2: GTSNPN, SVGIG (reference sequence). This CDR3 has 12 amino acids. Trimming took off 2 bases at V and 6 bases at J, with 10 bases between the two ends. CDR3 region: CAWSMAANGYTF. The CDR3 bases are TGTGCCTGGAGTATGGCAGCTAATGGCTACACCTTC.

The chain joins TRBV6-1 to TRBJ1-2, with TRBD1 identical over 9 bases. The CDR3 runs 14 residues. With 7 bases clipped from V and 1 base from J, the junction kept 4 bases outside the gene matches. Germline lookup yields CDR1 MNHNS and CDR2 SASEGT. The CDR3 spells CASKDRGGNYGYTF. CDR3 sequence (DNA): TGTGCCAGCAAAGACAGGGGGGGTAACTATGGCTACACCTTC.

The rearrangement links TRBV20-1 to TRBJ2-3; D is unclear. V gave up 3 bases and J gave up 7 bases, with 20 bases separating them. Germline loops: CDR1 DFQATT, CDR2 SNEGSKA (reference sequence). This CDR3 has 15 residues. CDR3 sequence (DNA): TGCAGTGCTAGTCAAGAAGGTCGATTACTTTATACGCAGTATTTT. Translated, it gives CSASQEGRLLYTQYF.

This clonotype was counted many times. This rearrangement joins TRBV20-1 to TRBJ1-2; D might be TRBD1 (5 bases). The V gene's germline CDR1 is DFQATT and CDR2 SNEGSKA (reference sequence). This CDR3 is 16 amino acids long. Between the trimmed V and J ends, which lost 6 bases and 5 bases, there was a span of 25 bases. Written as DNA, the CDR3 is TGCAGTGCCCCTCTTGACGGCGCAGGGTCCTATTATGGCTACACCTTC. Residues: CSAPLDGAGSYYGYTF.

This clonotype was recorded many times. The gene calls are TRBV28 and TRBJ2-1; 14 bases fit TRBD2. Germline CDR1 reads MDHEN; CDR2 reads SYDVKM. The CDR3 sequence is 15 residues long. V dropped 6 bases and J dropped 7; count of bases not matched to a gene: 5. The CDR3 coding sequence is TGTGCCAGCAGCCTCGGGACTAGCGGGAGTAATGAGCAGTTCTTC. Its protein is CASSLGTSGSNEQFF.